This T cell receptor (beta chain) was identified in a study of Graves' ophthalmopathy and Graves' hyperthyroidism. Study-level results: At around 68% sensitivity and approximately 78% specificity, the model predicted progression of the ophthalmopathy.

The CDR3 totals 12 residues. The V end was cut by 8 bases, the J end by 4 bases, with 11 bases between. Germline CDR1 reads KGHSH; CDR2 reads LQKENI. People with hyperthyroidism were aged 18 to 65 and newly diagnosed, under 2 months' duration. RNA transcripts were the template, and TCR beta CDR3 regions were amplified from them. Second-round multiplex PCR came after a first-round RT-PCR that employed HTBI primers. TCRdb itself ran the multiplex PCR reads through MiXCR, one entry per CDR3 protein. Of about 550,000 distinct CDR3 sequences listed, roughly 39% are singletons. This clonotype was observed at least ten times. Its specificity is not known.

The receptor comes from an adult man with Graves' hyperthyroidism. The chain is built from TRBV18 and TRBJ2-5; unclear D gene. The material sequenced was peripheral blood or thyroid tissue (not recorded which). The CDR3 region is CASSPLGETQYF. The CDR3, as DNA: TGTGCCAGCAGCCCGCTTGGAGAGACCCAGTACTTC.